Sequencing of this T cell receptor beta chain was carried out in a study of circulating and synovial CD4+ cells in juvenile arthritis. Study results and limitations: Shared-clonotype fractions with synovium likely underestimate full repertoire overlap. These repertoires were less diverse than bulk blood CD4 repertoires.

There are 15 residues in the CDR3. The V end was cut by 1 base, the J end by 3 bases, with 13 bases between. Germline V CDR1 and CDR2: SGHTA, FQGNSA. Profiled with immunoSEQ multiplex PCR; TCRdb holds only in-frame clones, not every one. The sample lists around 32,000 clones; around 96% were seen once. Concerning this clone itself: Its antigen is as yet unknown.

This sequence originates from a human donor with juvenile idiopathic arthritis. Input material: CD4+ T cells from blood. The V call is TRBV7-2, the J call TRBJ2-7; maybe TRBD2 (6 bases). The CDR3 protein is CASSLVGGDLYEQYF. CDR3 sequence (DNA): TGTGCCAGCAGCTTAGTAGGCGGGGACCTCTACGAGCAGTACTTC.